The 17 T cell receptor beta chains below come from one sample, sequenced in a study of T cell repertoires in cytomegalovirus infection. TCRdb recomputed calls from the reads with MiXCR, one row per CDR3 protein. The sample shows 230,000 or so distinct CDR3 sequences, approximately 15% of them seen only once. The sample was CD8+ T cells from PBMCs. The receptors were sampled from a human donor in good health (CMV status not recorded). Some clones in this sample may be carry-over from other donors' samples.

Here the CDR3 reads CASSHTGSWVSPLHF. The CDR3 nucleotides read TGTGCCAGCAGTCACACAGGGAGTTGGGTTTCACCCCTCCACTTT. This rearrangement joins TRBV6-8 to TRBJ1-6, with a tentative D call TRBD1 (6 bases). CDR3 length: 15 residues. Germline CDR1 is MNHGY and CDR2 is SAAAGT. The V gene lost 5 bases and the J gene lost 9 bases, with 17 bases spanning the gap.

The table lists this clonotype with a few counts. CDR3 region: CASTYGGDEQYF. CDR3 nucleotides: TGTGCCAGCACCTATGGGGGGGACGAGCAGTACTTC. This rearrangement joins TRBV5-5 to TRBJ2-7; TRBD2 matches 7 bases. Germline V CDR1 and CDR2: SGHKS, YYEKEE (reference sequence). V shed 6 bases, J shed 5 bases, and the junction held 5 bases outside the gene matches. There are 12 residues in the CDR3.

The chain uses TRBV28 and TRBJ2-7; 7 bases agree with TRBD1. CDR3 length: 16 residues. CDR1 and CDR2 (germline): MDHEN, SYDVKM. V trimming: 5 bases; J trimming: 5 bases; junction bases outside the gene matches: 15. DNA for the CDR3: TGTGCCAGCAGTCCGCCGACAGGGTTTCTCCTGCACGAGCAGTACTTC. Translating it yields CASSPPTGFLLHEQYF. Variable domain in full (rest from reference TRBV28 and TRBJ2-7): DVKVTQSSRYLVKRTGEKVFLECVQDMDHENMFWYRQDPGLGLRLIYFSYDVKMKEKGDIPEGYSVSREKKERFSLILESASTNQTSMYLCASSPPTGFLLHEQYFGPGTRLTVT.

Regarding this clonotype: The junction differs from germline at one of its ends, possibly a read error. The chain couples TRBV7-3 to TRBJ2-2; 7 bases agree with TRBD1. CDR3 length: 18 amino acids. Germline V CDR1 and CDR2: SGHTA, FQGTGA. CDR3 residues: CASSLTVTGDMATGELFF. The CDR3 DNA reads TGTGCCAGCAGCCTAACCGTCACAGGGGATATGGCCACCGGGGAGCTGTTTTTT.

This clonotype was counted ten times or more. The chain employs TRBV7-2 and TRBJ2-1; D is unresolved. The V gene lost 1 base and the J gene lost 9 bases, with 10 bases spanning the gap. Germline assignment: CDR1 SGHTA and CDR2 FQGNSA. The CDR3 covers 13 residues. The CDR3 nucleotides read TGTGCCAGCAGCTTAGATTGGCTTCCTGAGCAGTTCTTC. The encoded protein is CASSLDWLPEQFF.

The rearrangement links TRBV19 to TRBJ1-2; no clear D. The length of the CDR3 is 12 residues. The germline CDR1 and CDR2 sequences are LNHDA and SQIVND (reference sequence). V was cut by 8 bases and J by 6 bases, with 13 bases left in between. As DNA, the CDR3 is TGTGCCAGTCGCCGGGGAGAAAATGGCTACACCTTC. This translates into CASRRGENGYTF.

This clonotype was detected many times. The rearrangement uses TRBV12-3 or TRBV12-4 and TRBJ2-7, with no clear D. The CDR3 has 12 amino acids. V lost 3 bases to trimming and J lost 5 bases, with 8 bases between them. As DNA, the CDR3 is TGTGCCAGCAGTTTCTCGGGCAACGAGCAGTACTTC. Its translation is CASSFSGNEQYF.

This clonotype was counted many times. The chain carries TRBV6-1 and TRBJ2-5; 7 bases align to TRBD2. The V gene's germline CDR1 is MNHNS and CDR2 SASEGT. J was trimmed by 5 bases and V by 7 bases; bases with no gene match: 13. This CDR3 has 15 amino acids. CDR3 amino acids: CASMVGGVDLETQYF. The CDR3 DNA follows: TGTGCCAGCATGGTGGGGGGGGTGGATCTGGAGACCCAGTACTTC.

This clonotype has only a few counts. CDR3 region: CASSIGTGSLTYEQYF. CDR3 bases: TGTGCCAGTAGTATAGGAACGGGGTCCCTGACCTACGAGCAGTACTTC. V gene TRBV19 combines with J gene TRBJ2-7, with D perhaps matching TRBD2 (5 bases). Deletions cut 1 base from V and 2 bases from J, with 15 bases between. The CDR3 totals 16 residues. The germline V gene encodes CDR1 LNHDA and CDR2 SQIVND (reference sequence).

The V and J genes are TRBV5-4 and TRBJ2-7; TRBD1 is a possible D gene (6 bases). The CDR3 length is 13 residues. Germline CDR1 reads SGHNT; CDR2 reads YYREEE (reference sequence). V dropped 3 bases and J dropped 3 bases, with 10 bases sitting between them. CDR3: CASSYQGYYEQYF. CDR3 bases: TGTGCCAGCAGCTACCAGGGGTACTACGAGCAGTACTTC.

A few counts support this clonotype. The chain is built from TRBV4-1 and TRBJ1-2, with D tentatively TRBD1 (6 bases). Trimming cost V 3 bases and J 8 bases, with 34 bases left between them. In germline, CDR1 is MGHRA, CDR2 YSYEKL. The CDR3 extends over 20 amino acids. CDR3 nucleotide sequence: TGCGCCAGCAGCCATACTAGAGGGGGAACGAAGCAGGGACCTCCCTGGGGCTACACCTTC. Its translation is CASSHTRGGTKQGPPWGYTF.

This rearrangement joins TRBV7-9 to TRBJ2-4; D ambiguous. V lost 5 bases and J lost 1, with 15 bases in between. The germline CDR1 and CDR2 sequences are SEHNR and FQNEAQ (reference sequence). This CDR3 comprises 16 residues. Here the CDR3 DNA reads TGTGCCAGCAGCCTTTACGACGTTATGGCCAAAAACATTCAGTACTTC. This sequence encodes CASSLYDVMAKNIQYF.

The chain carries TRBV20-1 and TRBJ2-7, with TRBD1 matching 7 bases. V was clipped by 5 bases and J by 2 bases; unmatched bases: 6. Germline V CDR1 and CDR2: DFQATT, SNEGSKA (reference sequence). The CDR3 sequence is 13 residues long. The CDR3 DNA follows: TGCAGTGCTGGGGACAGCGCTACCTACGAGCAGTACTTC. Amino acid sequence: CSAGDSATYEQYF.

Note on this clonotype: Its ends do not fully match the called genes, so a read error is possible. CDR3 residues: CASRLGSVNTEAFF. CDR3 sequence (DNA): TGTGCCAGCAGGTTGGGGTCCGTGAACACTGAAGCTTTCTTT. This chain connects TRBV5-4 to TRBJ1-1; D gene uncertain. The CDR3 consists of 14 residues. CDR1 is SGHNT, CDR2 YYREEE, per germline (reference sequence).

This clonotype was recorded at least ten times. J is TRBJ2-7 and V is TRBV11-2, with TRBD2 as a possible D gene (5 bases). This CDR3 has 15 amino acids. Trimming pared 2 bases from V and 1 base from J, leaving 12 bases between. Germline V gene data show CDR1 as SGHAT and CDR2 as FQNNGV. The CDR3 is CASSLSPRGSYEQYF. CDR3 coding DNA: TGTGCCAGCAGCTTATCCCCCCGGGGTTCCTACGAGCAGTACTTC.

This clonotype was observed at least ten times. The chain employs TRBV11-2 and TRBJ2-1; weak D call: TRBD2 (5 bases). This CDR3 has 15 amino acids. V was shortened by 4 bases and J by 1 base, with 11 bases between the two germline ends. Germline V gives CDR1 SGHAT, CDR2 FQNNGV. This chain's CDR3 is CASSSDYLSYNEQFF. The CDR3, as DNA: TGTGCCAGCAGCTCCGACTATCTATCCTACAATGAGCAGTTCTTC.

The chain employs TRBV4-2 and TRBJ2-2, with D perhaps matching TRBD2 (7 bases). V was clipped by 0 bases and J by 8 bases, with 22 bases between them. The CDR3 is 18 residues long. Germline V gene sequence: CDR1 LGHNA, CDR2 YNFKEQ. CDR3 coding DNA: TGTGCCAGCAGCCAAGATATAATGGGGGGGGGCTATGGAGGGGAGCTGTTTTTT. Translated, it gives CASSQDIMGGGYGGELFF.